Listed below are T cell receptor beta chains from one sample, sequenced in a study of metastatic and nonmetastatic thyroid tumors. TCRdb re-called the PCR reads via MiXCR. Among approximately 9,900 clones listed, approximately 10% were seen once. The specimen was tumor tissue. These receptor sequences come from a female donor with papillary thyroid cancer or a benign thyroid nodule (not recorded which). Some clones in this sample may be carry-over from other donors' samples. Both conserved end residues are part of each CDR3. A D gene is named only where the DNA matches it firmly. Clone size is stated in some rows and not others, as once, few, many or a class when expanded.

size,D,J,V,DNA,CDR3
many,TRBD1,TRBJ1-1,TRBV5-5,TGTGCCAGCAGCAAGGGACAGCCCTTGAACACTGAAGCTTTCTTT,CASSKGQPLNTEAFF
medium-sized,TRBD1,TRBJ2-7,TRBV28,TGTGCCAGCAGTTTAGAAGGGACAGGGTCCTACGAGCAGTACTTC,CASSLEGTGSYEQYF
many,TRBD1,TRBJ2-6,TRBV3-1,TGTGCCAGCAGCCCAGGGGACAGAGGCTCTGGGGCCAACGTCCTGACTTTC,CASSPGDRGSGANVLTF
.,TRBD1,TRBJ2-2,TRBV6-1,TGTGCCAGCAGTGGAGGCCGGACAGGGAACACCGGGGAGCTGTTTTTT,CASSGGRTGNTGELFF
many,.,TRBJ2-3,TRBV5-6,TGTGCCAGCAGCCCTACCACCACAGATACGCAGTATTTT,CASSPTTTDTQYF
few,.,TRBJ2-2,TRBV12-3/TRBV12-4,TGTGCCAGCAGTTTTGGATCCGGGGAGCTGTTTTTT,CASSFGSGELFF
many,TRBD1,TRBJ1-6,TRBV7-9,TGTGCCAGCAGCTCGGGACAGGGGAATAATTCACCCCTCCACTTT,CASSSGQGNNSPLHF
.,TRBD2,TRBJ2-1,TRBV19,TGTGCCGGTAGTGCCTATAGCGGGAGAGGGGGTAATGAGCAGTTCTTC,CAGSAYSGRGGNEQFF
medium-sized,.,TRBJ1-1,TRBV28,TGTGCCAGCAGTCTCCCAGGGGCCGGGGGAGCTTTCTTT,CASSLPGAGGAFF
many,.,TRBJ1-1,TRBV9,TGTGCCAGCAGCGTAGTGTTACAGATGAACACTGAAGCTTTCTTT,CASSVVLQMNTEAFF
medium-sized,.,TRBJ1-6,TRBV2,TGTGCCAGCAGAGGAGCCTCGGGGTCCTATAATTCACCCCTCCACTTT,CASRGASGSYNSPLHF
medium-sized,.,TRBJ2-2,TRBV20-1,TGCAGTGCTAGACAACAGGGGAACACCGGGGAGCTGTTTTTT,CSARQQGNTGELFF
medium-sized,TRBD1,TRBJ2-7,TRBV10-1,TGCGCCAGCAGTGGGGGGACAGGAAAGGGCGAGCAGTACTTC,CASSGGTGKGEQYF
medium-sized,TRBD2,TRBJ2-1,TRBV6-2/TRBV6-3,TGTGCCAGCAGTCCCGAACGGGAGGACGTTTACAATGAGCAGTTCTTC,CASSPEREDVYNEQFF
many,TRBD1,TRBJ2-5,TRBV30,TGTGCCTGGGACAGGGGACAAGAGACCCAGTACTTC,CAWDRGQETQYF
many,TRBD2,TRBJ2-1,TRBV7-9,TGTGCCAGCAGAGGGATAGCGGGGACGATTGGTGAGCAGTTCTTC,CASRGIAGTIGEQFF
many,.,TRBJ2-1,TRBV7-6,TGTGCCAGCAGCTACTACAATGAGCAGTTCTTC,CASSYYNEQFF
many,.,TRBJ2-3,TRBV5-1,TGCGCCAGCAGCTTCATAACTAGCACAGATACGCAGTATTTT,CASSFITSTDTQYF